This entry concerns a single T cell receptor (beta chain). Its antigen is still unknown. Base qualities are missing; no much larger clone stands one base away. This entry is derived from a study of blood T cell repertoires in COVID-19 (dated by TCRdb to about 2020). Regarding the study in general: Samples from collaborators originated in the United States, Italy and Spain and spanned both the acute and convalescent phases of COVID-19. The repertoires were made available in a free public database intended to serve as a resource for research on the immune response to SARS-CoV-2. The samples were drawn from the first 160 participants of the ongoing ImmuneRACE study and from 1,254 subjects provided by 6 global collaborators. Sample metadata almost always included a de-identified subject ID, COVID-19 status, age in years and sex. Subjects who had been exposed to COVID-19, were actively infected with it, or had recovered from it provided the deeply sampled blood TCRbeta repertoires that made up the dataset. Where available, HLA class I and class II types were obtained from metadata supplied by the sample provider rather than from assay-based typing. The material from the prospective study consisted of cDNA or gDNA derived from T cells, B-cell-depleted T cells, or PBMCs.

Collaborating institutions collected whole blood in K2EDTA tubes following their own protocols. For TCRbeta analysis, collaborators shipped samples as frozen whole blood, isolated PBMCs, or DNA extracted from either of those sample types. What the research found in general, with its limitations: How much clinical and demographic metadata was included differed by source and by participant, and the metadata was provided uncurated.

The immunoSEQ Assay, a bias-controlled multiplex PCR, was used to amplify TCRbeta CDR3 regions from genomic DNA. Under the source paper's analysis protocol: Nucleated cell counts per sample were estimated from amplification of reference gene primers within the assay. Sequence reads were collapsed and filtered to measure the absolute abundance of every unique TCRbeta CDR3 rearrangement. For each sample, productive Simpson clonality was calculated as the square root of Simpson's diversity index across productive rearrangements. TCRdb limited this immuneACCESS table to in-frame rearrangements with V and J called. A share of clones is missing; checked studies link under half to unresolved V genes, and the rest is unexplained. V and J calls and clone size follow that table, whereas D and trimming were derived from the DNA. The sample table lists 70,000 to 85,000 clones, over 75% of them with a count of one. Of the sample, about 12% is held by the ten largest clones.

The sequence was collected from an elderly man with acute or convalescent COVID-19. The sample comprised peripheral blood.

The encoded CDR3 is CARSHPIKQGLDTQYF. The nucleotides are TGTGCCAGAAGCCACCCTATCAAGCAGGGTCTCGATACGCAGTATTTT. This chain is built from TRBV5-3 and TRBJ2-3; TRBD1 is possibly the D segment (5 matching bases). TRBV5-3 is an ORF; its function is uncertain. V is shortened by 4 bases, J by 6 bases, and the region joining them spans 21 bases. The CDR3, cysteine through phenylalanine, is 16 amino acids long. Of all the DNA, just the CDR3 is kept, 48 bases in frame from base 1.